Below are 31 T cell receptor beta chains sequenced from a single sample in a study of spatial heterogeneity in lung cancer. Noted time point: blood at routine non-recurrence follow-up after resection. TCRdb re-called the 5' RACE reads through MiXCR, storing one row per CDR3 protein. Among roughly 29,000 distinct CDR3 sequences listed, roughly 5% were seen once. The specimen was PBMCs, collected at follow-up. Source of these receptors: a female donor with early-stage non-small cell lung cancer.

This clonotype was counted ten times or more. This chain uses TRBV20-1 with TRBJ1-2; weak D call: TRBD1 (5 bases). There are 12 residues in the CDR3. Germline values: CDR1 DFQATT, CDR2 SNEGSKA (reference sequence). Trimming cost V 4 bases and J 3 bases, with 9 bases left between them. In DNA, the CDR3 is TGCAGTGCTACCCGGGACGACTATGGCTACACCTTC. Translation gives CSATRDDYGYTF.

This clonotype appeared many times. CDR3 bases: TGTGCCAGCAGCTCAGACAGGGCCCAAGAGACCCAGTACTTC. It specifies CASSSDRAQETQYF. The V and J genes are TRBV7-9 and TRBJ2-5, with 7 positions matching TRBD1. With 4 bases clipped from V and 1 base from J, the junction kept 3 bases outside the gene matches. CDR3 length: 14 residues. Germline CDR1 and CDR2: SEHNR and FQNEAQ (reference sequence).

This clonotype was detected ten times or more. The chain is built from TRBV7-9 and TRBJ2-5; D gene ambiguous. CDR3 length: 13 amino acids. Germline assignment: CDR1 SEHNR and CDR2 FQNEAQ (reference sequence). Trimming took off 5 bases at V and 4 bases at J, with 11 bases between the two ends. For the CDR3, the DNA is TGTGCCAGCAGCGGCGGACCCGCAGAGACCCAGTACTTC. Its protein product is CASSGGPAETQYF. The full variable domain, completed using reference TRBV7-9 and TRBJ2-5, is DTGVSQNPRHKITKRGQNVTFRCDPISEHNRLYWYRQTLGQGPEFLTYFQNEAQLEKSRLLSDRFSAERPKGSFSTLEIQRTEQGDSAMYLCASSGGPAETQYFGPGTRLLVL.

This clonotype was counted a single time. The chain recombines TRBV5-1 with TRBJ2-7; perhaps D is TRBD1 or TRBD2 (5 bases each). The CDR3 has 14 residues. Trimming shortened V by 4 bases and J by 0 bases, and 11 bases separated the two germline ends. From germline, CDR1 is SGHRS and CDR2 YFSETQ. CDR3 nucleotides: TGCGCCAGCAGCGTCCGGGACCACTCCTACGAGCAGTACTTC. Its protein is CASSVRDHSYEQYF.

In this sample, this clonotype turned up many times. V gene TRBV20-1 combines with J gene TRBJ2-7; D unresolved. V was trimmed by 6 bases and J by 2 bases, leaving 11 bases between them. This CDR3 comprises 12 residues. CDR1 and CDR2 from the germline V gene are DFQATT and SNEGSKA (reference sequence). CDR3 in DNA: TGCAGTGCAGATAGCCCCCCCTACGAGCAGTACTTC. Translating it yields CSADSPPYEQYF.

This clonotype was recorded many times. The V gene is TRBV12-3 or TRBV12-4, the J gene TRBJ2-5; D unresolved. The V end lost 3 bases, the J end lost 5 bases, and 7 bases lay between the germline ends. This CDR3 is 12 amino acids long. The CDR3 here is CASSLSFETQYF. The CDR3 DNA reads TGTGCCAGCAGTTTGTCTTTCGAGACCCAGTACTTC.

This clonotype was counted many times. CDR3 DNA: TGTGCCAGCAGTCCCCTTGATAGGAACTATGGCTACACCTTC. It codes for CASSPLDRNYGYTF. The chain employs TRBV28 and TRBJ1-2; D unresolved. V lost 5 bases and J lost 2, with 12 bases in between. The length of the CDR3 is 14 residues. Germline values: CDR1 MDHEN, CDR2 SYDVKM.

This clonotype ranks as medium-sized. V usage is TRBV6-2 or TRBV6-3 and J usage is TRBJ2-7, with 7 bases that match TRBD2. The CDR3 has 15 residues. The germline CDR1 and CDR2 sequences are MNHEY and SVGEGT. V shed 6 bases and J 5 bases; nucleotides not matched to a gene: 13. In DNA form, the CDR3 reads TGTGCCAGCAGGACCTCCGAGCGACTAGCCAACGAGCAGTACTTC. This translates into CASRTSERLANEQYF.

This clonotype has at least ten counts. The V call is TRBV6-2 or TRBV6-3, the J call TRBJ2-5; 12 bases align to TRBD2. There are 14 residues in the CDR3. In germline, CDR1 is MNHEY, CDR2 SVGEGT. The CDR3 is CAAASGGAGETQYF. CDR3 bases: TGTGCAGCGGCTAGCGGGGGGGCGGGAGAGACCCAGTACTTC.

This clonotype was recorded at least ten times. The V gene is TRBV7-9, the J gene TRBJ2-6; no clear D gene. The length of the CDR3 is 15 residues. V was pared by 2 bases and J by 1 base, with 6 bases between. CDR1 is SEHNR and CDR2 is FQNEAQ in the germline V gene (reference sequence). This chain's CDR3 is CASSLRGSGANVLTF. The CDR3 DNA follows: TGTGCCAGCAGCTTACGAGGATCTGGGGCCAACGTCCTGACTTTC.

In the case of this clonotype: A clone one base away is much larger, so this may be a read error. The rearrangement joins TRBV5-5 to TRBJ2-1; the D call may be TRBD1 or TRBD2 (5 bases each). Germline-derived CDR1 and CDR2 are SGHKS and YYEKEE (reference sequence). The V gene lost 4 bases and the J gene lost 3 bases, with 17 bases spanning the gap. This CDR3 is 16 amino acids long. The chain's CDR3 is CASSRNPGANYNEQFF. CDR3 bases: TGTGCCAGCAGCCGGAACCCCGGGGCAAACTACAATGAGCAGTTCTTC.

This clonotype has at least ten counts. This chain connects TRBV5-1 to TRBJ2-2; D perhaps matches TRBD1 (5 bases). The germline CDR1 and CDR2 sequences are SGHRS and YFSETQ. The CDR3 runs 14 residues. V was pared by 2 bases and J by 1 base, with 6 bases between. The CDR3 nucleotides read TGCGCCAGCAGCTTCCAGGGGAACACCGGGGAGCTGTTTTTT. Translating gives CASSFQGNTGELFF.

V is TRBV6-1 and J is TRBJ2-7, with a possible D match to TRBD2 (6 bases). CDR1 MNHNS and CDR2 SASEGT come from the germline V gene. The ends were cut back, 5 bases at V and 4 bases at J, with 15 bases in the middle. The CDR3 has 14 residues. For the CDR3, the DNA is TGTGCCAGCAGTTTGGGCTGGACTAAATACGAGCAGTACTTC. Translated, it gives CASSLGWTKYEQYF.

In its sample, this clonotype was seen many times. The chain employs TRBV3-1 and TRBJ1-6; a weak D match, TRBD1 (5 bases). The CDR3 spans 14 residues. Germline V CDR1 and CDR2: LGHDT, YNNKEL (reference sequence). Trimming left V 1 base short and J 9 bases short, with 10 bases between. This chain's CDR3 is CASSQGQIRSPLHF. Here the CDR3 DNA reads TGTGCCAGCAGCCAAGGACAGATTCGTTCACCCCTCCACTTT.

This clonotype was counted many times. V and J are TRBV2 and TRBJ2-1, with D possibly matching TRBD2 (5 bases). The CDR3 extends over 14 amino acids. Deletions cut 7 bases from V and 5 bases from J, with 15 bases between. Germline V gene sequence: CDR1 SNHLY, CDR2 FYNNEI. CDR3 residues: CASMEEGANNEQFF. The CDR3 DNA reads TGTGCCAGCATGGAGGAAGGAGCCAACAATGAGCAGTTCTTC.

The sample holds many counts of this clonotype. The chain links TRBV29-1 to TRBJ2-2; TRBD1 matches at 7 bases. The CDR3 consists of 14 residues. CDR1 is SQVTM and CDR2 is ANQGSEA in the germline V gene. The junction had 8 bases not matched to a gene; V was cut back by 5 bases and J by 5 bases. The CDR3 DNA follows: TGCAGCGTTACGACAGGGAAGGGAACCGGGGAGCTGTTTTTT. It encodes CSVTTGKGTGELFF.

For this clonotype: This may arise from a read error, as a much more abundant clone is one base away. The chain uses TRBV7-2 and TRBJ1-6; D unresolved. The CDR3 is 15 amino acids. Germline CDR1 and CDR2: SGHTA and FQGNSA. V lost 5 bases and J lost 6, with 14 bases in between. The CDR3, as DNA: TGTGCCAGCAGCCCCCGGGTCGATCCTAATTCACCCCTCCACTTT. Translating gives CASSPRVDPNSPLHF. The full variable domain, in which reference TRBV7-2 and TRBJ1-6 provide the parts outside the CDR3, is GAGVSQSPSNKVTEKGKDVELRCDPISGHTALYWYRQSLGQGLEFLIYFQGNSAPDKSGLPSDRFSAERTGGSVSTLTIQRTQQEDSAVYLCASSPRVDPNSPLHFGNGTRLTVT.

The sample holds many counts of this clonotype. V is TRBV20-1 and J is TRBJ2-7; TRBD1 aligns across 9 bases. Germline lookup yields CDR1 DFQATT and CDR2 SNEGSKA (reference sequence). Trimming took 1 base from V and 6 from J; bases not matched to a gene: 7. CDR3 length equals 14 residues. For the CDR3, the DNA is TGCAGTGCTAGAGGATCCGGGACAGGGCTCGAGCAGTACTTC. Its translation is CSARGSGTGLEQYF.

This clonotype was detected ten times or more. The chain combines TRBV7-2 with TRBJ2-5, with D uncertain. The CDR3 runs 13 residues. CDR1 and CDR2 (germline): SGHTA, FQGNSA. Trimming left V 4 bases short and J 2 bases short, with 8 bases between. The CDR3 coding sequence is TGTGCCAGCAGCTCCCTACCACAAGAGACCCAGTACTTC. It translates to CASSSLPQETQYF.

There are a few counts of this clonotype. The rearrangement joins TRBV19 to TRBJ2-3, with TRBD2 identical over 8 bases. V shed 6 bases and J 5 bases; nucleotides not matched to a gene: 7. CDR3 length equals 14 residues. Germline V gene sequence: CDR1 LNHDA, CDR2 SQIVND (reference sequence). CDR3 nucleotides: TGTGCCAGTAGAAACCGGGGGGGCCAAGATACGCAGTATTTT. It translates to CASRNRGGQDTQYF.

About this clonotype: A read error may explain this, as a much larger clone is one base away. The chain combines TRBV3-1 with TRBJ2-7; D uncertain. The length of the CDR3 is 14 residues. CDR1 and CDR2 (germline): LGHDT, YNNKEL (reference sequence). V dropped 2 bases and J dropped 4 bases, with 12 bases sitting between them. CDR3 loop: CASSQPGSTYEQYF. CDR3 nucleotide sequence: TGTGCCAGCAGCCAACCGGGTTCTACATACGAGCAGTACTTC.

This clonotype was seen repeatedly, ten times or more. This chain connects TRBV28 to TRBJ2-3, with D possibly matching TRBD2 (5 bases). Germline-derived CDR1 and CDR2 are MDHEN and SYDVKM. The V and J ends lost 1 base and 1 base respectively, with 9 bases between them. CDR3 length: 15 amino acids. CDR3 sequence (DNA): TGTGCCAGCAGTTTATACCGGGGTCGCACAGATACGCAGTATTTT. Translating it yields CASSLYRGRTDTQYF.

This clonotype was counted at least ten times. The rearrangement uses TRBV6-5 and TRBJ2-3, with TRBD2 as a possible D gene (6 bases). Germline V gives CDR1 MNHEY, CDR2 SVGAGI. Trimming pared 1 base from V and 0 bases from J, leaving 14 bases between. This CDR3 region has 17 residues. This CDR3 is CASSYFGTQSSTDTQYF. The CDR3 DNA reads as TGTGCCAGCAGTTACTTCGGGACTCAGTCTAGCACAGATACGCAGTATTTT.

The V call is TRBV9, the J call TRBJ2-1; 15 nucleotides agree with TRBD2. With V trimmed by 3 bases and J by 15 bases, 7 bases remained unmatched. CDR1 and CDR2 from the germline V gene are SGDLS and YYNGEE. CDR3 size: 14 residues. CDR3 sequence (DNA): TGTGCCAGCAGCGAGTCCCGGACTAGCGGGGGGGTGTTCTTC. Amino acid sequence: CASSESRTSGGVFF.

This clonotype has ten or more counts. The chain joins TRBV20-1 to TRBJ2-3; TRBD1 is a possible D gene (6 bases). The CDR3 totals 16 residues. Deletions cut 1 base from V and 1 base from J, with 15 bases between. The germline V gene has CDR1 DFQATT and CDR2 SNEGSKA (reference sequence). CDR3 bases: TGCAGTGCTAGAGTGGGCCAGGCAGGGGGCACAGATACGCAGTATTTT. It yields the protein CSARVGQAGGTDTQYF.

This clonotype occurred a few times. The V call is TRBV7-9, the J call TRBJ2-3; 9 nucleotides agree with TRBD2. The germline V gene encodes CDR1 SEHNR and CDR2 FQNEAQ (reference sequence). The length of the CDR3 is 14 residues. After removal of 2 bases from V and 5 bases from J, the junction contained 2 bases not matched to a gene. CDR3 amino acids: CASSLSTSGDTQYF. The CDR3 DNA follows: TGTGCCAGCAGCTTATCGACTAGCGGAGATACGCAGTATTTT. Supplemented by reference TRBV7-9 and TRBJ2-3, the full variable domain reads DTGVSQNPRHKITKRGQNVTFRCDPISEHNRLYWYRQTLGQGPEFLTYFQNEAQLEKSRLLSDRFSAERPKGSFSTLEIQRTEQGDSAMYLCASSLSTSGDTQYFGPGTRLTVL.

The chain uses TRBV28 and TRBJ2-5; no reliable D call. Germline V lookup: CDR1 MDHEN, CDR2 SYDVKM. This CDR3 spans 15 amino acids. Trimming pared 2 bases from V and 1 base from J, leaving 11 bases between. CDR3 loop: CASSLTGSAQETQYF. CDR3 DNA sequence: TGTGCCAGCAGTTTAACCGGGTCAGCCCAAGAGACCCAGTACTTC.

Sample share makes this clonotype medium-sized. The chain has TRBV20-1 and TRBJ1-1; D not certain. This CDR3 is built from 13 residues. CDR1 is DFQATT, CDR2 SNEGSKA, per germline (reference sequence). Trimming cost V 6 bases and J 1 base, with 12 bases left between them. CDR3 region: CSATREPNTEAFF. CDR3 sequence (DNA): TGCAGTGCAACGAGGGAACCGAACACTGAAGCTTTCTTT.

In its sample, this clonotype was seen many times. The chain carries TRBV20-1 and TRBJ2-7; TRBD2 might be the D (6 bases). V was pared by 7 bases and J by 0 bases, with 10 bases between. The CDR3 is 12 amino acids. Germline V lookup: CDR1 DFQATT, CDR2 SNEGSKA (reference sequence). CDR3 loop: CSGGDSSYEQYF. The CDR3 coding sequence is TGCAGTGGGGGGGATAGCTCCTACGAGCAGTACTTC.

The chain couples TRBV5-4 to TRBJ2-5; 9 nucleotides match TRBD1. The CDR3 is 15 amino acids. CDR1 and CDR2 (germline): SGHNT, YYREEE (reference sequence). V lost 5 bases to trimming and J lost 4 bases; unmatched junction nucleotides: 9. The CDR3 loop is CASSWGQGEGETQYF. CDR3 DNA: TGTGCCAGCAGTTGGGGACAGGGTGAAGGAGAGACCCAGTACTTC.

This clonotype was detected many times. This sequence joins TRBV30 and TRBJ1-1; 8 nucleotides agree with TRBD1. The germline CDR1 and CDR2 sequences are GTSNPN and SVGIG (reference sequence). The CDR3 consists of 14 residues. Trimming removed 4 bases from V and 6 bases from J; junction bases left unmatched: 10. DNA for the CDR3: TGTGCCTGGAATAAAGGACAGGGAGTAGCTGAAGCTTTCTTT. Protein product: CAWNKGQGVAEAFF.